Listed below are T cell receptor beta chains from one sample, sequenced in a study of T cell changes during pregnancy in multiple sclerosis. Generated by immunoSEQ multiplex PCR, the TCRdb table keeps only in-frame clones and is missing some. Found here are around 92,000 clones, roughly 91% of them singletons; the top ten hold around 4.5%. The input for sequencing was peripheral blood, taken in the first trimester of pregnancy. The receptor source for this set is a female donor with multiple sclerosis, enrolled in a pregnancy study. Both conserved end residues are part of each CDR3. A D gene is named only where the DNA matches it firmly. A row's size may be missing; if present it is once, few, many or a size class.

size	V	D	J	DNA	CDR3
NA	TRBV29-1	TRBD1	TRBJ2-1	TGCAGCGTTCTGACAGGGCTGAACTCCTACAATGAGCAGTTCTTC	CSVLTGLNSYNEQFF
NA	TRBV19	TRBD1	TRBJ1-3	TGTGCCAGTACCCCGGACAGGGTCAGAAACACCATATATTTT	CASTPDRVRNTIYF
once	TRBV6-5	NA	TRBJ2-2	TGTGCCAGCAGTCCTTCTGCAGGCACCGGGGAGCTGTTTTTT	CASSPSAGTGELFF
NA	TRBV19	NA	TRBJ1-1	TGTGCCAGTAGTTCGGCGGGGAACACTGAAGCTTTCTTT	CASSSAGNTEAFF
NA	TRBV5-4	TRBD1	TRBJ1-2	TGTGCCAGCAGCTTGGGAACAGGGGGCGATCCTTTCTATGGCTACACCTTC	CASSLGTGGDPFYGYTF
NA	TRBV15	NA	TRBJ2-1	TGTGCCACCAGCAGGCGACCAGGGACTCGAAGCTCCTACAATGAGCAGTTCTTC	CATSRRPGTRSSYNEQFF
NA	TRBV18	NA	TRBJ1-2	TGTGCCAGCTCACTCTCACGGAGCTCAGGGGCGTTGGAGGGCTACACCTTC	CASSLSRSSGALEGYTF
few	TRBV27	NA	TRBJ2-1	TGTGCCAGCAGTCCGTTGGGGGTGGGGGCCAATGAGCAGTTCTTC	CASSPLGVGANEQFF
NA	TRBV5-1	TRBD1	TRBJ2-1	TGCGCCAGCAGCATTTTGACAGGGAGCTCCTACAATGAGCAGTTCTTC	CASSILTGSSYNEQFF
NA	TRBV7-9	NA	TRBJ2-1	TGTGCCAGCAGCCAGGAGGTTTCCTACAATGAGCAGTTCTTC	CASSQEVSYNEQFF
NA	TRBV19	TRBD2	TRBJ2-6	TGTGCCAGTACTCCCAGCGGGGGGACTGGGGCCAACGTCCTGACTTTC	CASTPSGGTGANVLTF
NA	TRBV27	TRBD2	TRBJ2-7	TGTGCCAGCATCTTAACCCCCGGGGGGAGTTACTACGAGCAGTACTTC	CASILTPGGSYYEQYF
NA	TRBV19	NA	TRBJ2-2	TGTGCCAGTAGTATAATGTCAGTGATAAACACCGGGGAGCTGTTTTTT	CASSIMSVINTGELFF
NA	TRBV7-9	TRBD1	TRBJ1-5	TGTGCCAGCAGCTTAGCAGGGGGCGGTCAGCCCCAGCATTTT	CASSLAGGGQPQHF
NA	TRBV9	TRBD2	TRBJ2-1	TGTGCCAGCACTAGCACTAGCGGGGGGTATAATGAGCAGTTCTTC	CASTSTSGGYNEQFF
NA	TRBV6-5	NA	TRBJ1-1	TGTGCCAGCAGCTATACAGGAACCCCTGAAGCTTTCTTT	CASSYTGTPEAFF
NA	TRBV29-1	TRBD1	TRBJ2-7	TGCAGCGCAAGGACAGGAATCAACGAGCAGTACTTC	CSARTGINEQYF
NA	TRBV7-9	NA	TRBJ2-2	TGTGCCAGCAGCTTAGCAGGGAGTACCACCGGGGAGCTGTTTTTT	CASSLAGSTTGELFF
NA	TRBV5-1	NA	TRBJ2-2	TGCGCCAGCATACCGGAGACCGGGGAGCTGTTTTTT	CASIPETGELFF
NA	TRBV7-9	TRBD2	TRBJ2-2	TGTGCCAGCAGCCAGACTAGCGGGGGGGCCCGCACCGGGGAGCTGTTTTTT	CASSQTSGGARTGELFF
NA	TRBV5-4	NA	TRBJ1-2	TGTGCCAGCAGCTTGGGACAGATTAACTATGGCTACACCTTC	CASSLGQINYGYTF
NA	TRBV7-9	NA	TRBJ1-1	TGTGCCAGCAGCGGGCTGAACACTGAAGCTTTCTTT	CASSGLNTEAFF
NA	TRBV7-9	NA	TRBJ2-5	TGTGCCAGCAGCCTGAGTCTAGAAGGTGGGACCCAGTACTTC	CASSLSLEGGTQYF
once	TRBV27	TRBD1	TRBJ2-5	TGTGCCAGCAGTTTACAACCCCCCCCACACGAGGGGGCCCAAGAGACCCAGTACTTC	CASSLQPPPHEGAQETQYF
NA	TRBV7-9	NA	TRBJ1-1	TGTGCCAGCAGCATAGGTACAATGAACACTGAAGCTTTCTTT	CASSIGTMNTEAFF
NA	TRBV28	TRBD1	TRBJ2-5	TGTGCCAGCAGAGACAGGGGCCAAGAGACCCAGTACTTC	CASRDRGQETQYF
NA	TRBV9	NA	TRBJ2-1	TGTGCCAGCAGCGTAGGGAGCCCAAATGAGCAGTTCTTC	CASSVGSPNEQFF
NA	TRBV21-1	NA	TRBJ1-1	TGTGCCAGCAGCAAAGTTAGTAACGCGGAAGCTTTCTTT	CASSKVSNAEAFF
NA	TRBV19	NA	TRBJ1-1	TGTGCCAGTAAGAAGGGGCCCGCAGGGGTAGGCGCTGAAGCTTTCTTT	CASKKGPAGVGAEAFF
NA	TRBV6-5	NA	TRBJ2-3	TGTGCCAGCAGTTACTGGCCCCAGGGCACAGATACGCAGTATTTT	CASSYWPQGTDTQYF
NA	TRBV18	NA	TRBJ1-1	TGTGCCAGCTCACCAGTGGGACTCGATGAAGCTTTCTTT	CASSPVGLDEAFF
NA	TRBV6-1	NA	TRBJ1-1	TGTGCCAGCAGCAGGGGCACTGAAGCTTTCTTT	CASSRGTEAFF
NA	TRBV7-2	TRBD1	TRBJ1-2	TGTGCCAGCAGCTTGGACAGGGGAAACTATGGCTACACCTTC	CASSLDRGNYGYTF